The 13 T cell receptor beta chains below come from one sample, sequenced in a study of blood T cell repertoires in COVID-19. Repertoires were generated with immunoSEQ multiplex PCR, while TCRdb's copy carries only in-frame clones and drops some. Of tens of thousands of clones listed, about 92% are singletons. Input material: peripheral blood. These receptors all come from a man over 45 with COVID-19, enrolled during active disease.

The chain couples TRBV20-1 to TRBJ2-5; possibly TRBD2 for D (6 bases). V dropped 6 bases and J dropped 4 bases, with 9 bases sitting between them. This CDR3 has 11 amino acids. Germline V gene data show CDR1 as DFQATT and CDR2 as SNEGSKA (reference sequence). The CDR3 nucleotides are TGCAGTGCCCGGAGGGGAGAGACCCAGTACTTC. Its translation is CSARRGETQYF.

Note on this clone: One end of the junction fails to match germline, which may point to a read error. In DNA form, the CDR3 reads TGTGCCAGCAGCTTAATTACTAGCGGGCCCTACAATGAGCAATTCTTC. The encoded protein is CASSLITSGPYNEQFF. V gene TRBV7-8 combines with J gene TRBJ2-1; 9 bases line up with TRBD2. Germline CDR1 SGHVS, CDR2 FQNEAQ. The CDR3 contains 16 residues.

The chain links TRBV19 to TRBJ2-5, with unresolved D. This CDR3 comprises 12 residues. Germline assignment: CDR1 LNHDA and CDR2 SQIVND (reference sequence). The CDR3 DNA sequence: TGTGCTTCAACCGATTCGCGAAAGACCCAGTACTTC. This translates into CASTDSRKTQYF.

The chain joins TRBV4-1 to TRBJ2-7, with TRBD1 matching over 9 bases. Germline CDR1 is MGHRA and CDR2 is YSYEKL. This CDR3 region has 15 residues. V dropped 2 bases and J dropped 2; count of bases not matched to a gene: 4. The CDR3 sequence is CASSQIRDRAYEQYF. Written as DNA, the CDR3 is TGCGCCAGCAGCCAAATCCGGGACAGGGCCTACGAGCAGTACTTC.

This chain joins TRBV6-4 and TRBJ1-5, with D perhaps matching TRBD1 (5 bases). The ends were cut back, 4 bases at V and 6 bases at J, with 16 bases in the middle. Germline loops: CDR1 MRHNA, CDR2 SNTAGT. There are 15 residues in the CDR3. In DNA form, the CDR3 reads TGTGCCAGCAGTGGGGGGTTGGAGGGGAGTCAGCCCCAGCATTTT. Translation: CASSGGLEGSQPQHF.

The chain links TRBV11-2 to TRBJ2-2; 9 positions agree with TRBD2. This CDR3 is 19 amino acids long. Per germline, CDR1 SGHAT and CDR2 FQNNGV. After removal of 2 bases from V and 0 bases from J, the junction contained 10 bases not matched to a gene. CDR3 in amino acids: CASSLLASGAPANTGELFF. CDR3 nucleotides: TGTGCCAGCAGCTTACTGGCTAGCGGGGCGCCCGCGAACACCGGGGAGCTGTTTTTT.

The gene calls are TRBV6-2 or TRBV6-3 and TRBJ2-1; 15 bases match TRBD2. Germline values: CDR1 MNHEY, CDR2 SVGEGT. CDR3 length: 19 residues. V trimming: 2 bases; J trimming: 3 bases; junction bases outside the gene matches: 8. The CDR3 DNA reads TGTGCCAGCAGTTACCTTGGACTAGCGGGAGGGCCCGGCTACAATGAGCAGTTCTTC. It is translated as CASSYLGLAGGPGYNEQFF.

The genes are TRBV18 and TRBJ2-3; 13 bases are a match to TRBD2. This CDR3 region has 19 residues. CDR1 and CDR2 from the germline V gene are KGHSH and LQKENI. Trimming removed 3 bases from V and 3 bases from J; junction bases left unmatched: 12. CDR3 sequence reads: CASSPGLAGDEDLTDTQYF. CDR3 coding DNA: TGTGCCAGCTCACCCGGACTAGCGGGAGATGAGGATCTAACAGATACGCAGTATTTT.

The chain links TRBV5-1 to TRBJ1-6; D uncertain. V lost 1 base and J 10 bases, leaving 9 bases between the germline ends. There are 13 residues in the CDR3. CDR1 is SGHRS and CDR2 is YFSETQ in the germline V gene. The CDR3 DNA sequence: TGCGCCAGCAGCTTGAAACTAGACTCACCCCTCCACTTT. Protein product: CASSLKLDSPLHF.

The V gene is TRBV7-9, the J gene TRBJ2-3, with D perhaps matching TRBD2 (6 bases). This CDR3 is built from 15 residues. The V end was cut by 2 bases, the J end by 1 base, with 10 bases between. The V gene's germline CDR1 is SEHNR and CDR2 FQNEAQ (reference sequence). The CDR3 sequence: CASSLSKRGTDTQYF. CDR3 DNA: TGTGCCAGCAGCTTAAGTAAGCGGGGCACAGATACGCAGTATTTT.

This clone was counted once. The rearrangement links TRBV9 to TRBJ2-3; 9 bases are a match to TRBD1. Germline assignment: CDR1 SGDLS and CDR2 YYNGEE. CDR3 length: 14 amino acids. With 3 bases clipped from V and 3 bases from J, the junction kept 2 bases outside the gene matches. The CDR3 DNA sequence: TGTGCCAGCAGCGCCGGGACAGGGACAGATACGCAGTATTTT. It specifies CASSAGTGTDTQYF.

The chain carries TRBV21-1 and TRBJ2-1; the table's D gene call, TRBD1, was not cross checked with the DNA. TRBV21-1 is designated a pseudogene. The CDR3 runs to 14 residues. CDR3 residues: CARGALLSYNEQFF. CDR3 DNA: TGTGCCAGGGGGGCGCTCCTATCCTACAATGAGCAGTTCTTC.

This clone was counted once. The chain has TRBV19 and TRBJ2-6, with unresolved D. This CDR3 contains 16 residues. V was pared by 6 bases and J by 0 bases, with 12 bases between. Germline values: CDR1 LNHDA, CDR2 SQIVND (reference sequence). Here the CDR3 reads CASSLGRSSGANVLTF. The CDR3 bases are TGTGCCAGTAGCCTAGGCCGGAGCTCTGGGGCCAACGTCCTGACTTTC. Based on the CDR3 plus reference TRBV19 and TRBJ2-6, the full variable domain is DGGITQSPKYLFRKEGQNVTLSCEQNLNHDAMYWYRQDPGQGLRLIYYSQIVNDFQKGDIAEGYSVSREKKESFPLTVTSAQKNPTAFYLCASSLGRSSGANVLTFGAGSRLTVL.